This is a list of T cell receptor beta chains from one sample in a study of blood T cell repertoires in COVID-19. Produced via immunoSEQ multiplex PCR; TCRdb's table is partial and in-frame only. The sample carries about 75,000 clones, about 87% recorded once. What was sequenced was peripheral blood. The receptors come from a woman in her 50s with acute or convalescent COVID-19. Both conserved end residues are part of each CDR3. A D gene is named only where the DNA matches it firmly. Clone size, where shown, is once, few, many, or a class for clones that have expanded.

NA	NA	TRBJ1-4	TRBV15	TGTGCCACCAGCAGATTACAGGTGTCTAATGAAAAACTGTTTTTT	CATSRLQVSNEKLFF
NA	NA	TRBJ1-5	TRBV7-9	TGTGCCAGCAGCCTAGGGCAGGGGTTGGGTCAGCCCCAGCATTTT	CASSLGQGLGQPQHF
NA	NA	TRBJ1-1	TRBV30	TGTGCCTGGAGCAAAGGGGCAGCCACTGAAGCTTTCTTT	CAWSKGAATEAFF
NA	NA	TRBJ1-5	TRBV28	TGTGCCAGCCTTCCTAGGAATCAGCCCCAGCATTTT	CASLPRNQPQHF
NA	NA	TRBJ1-3	TRBV19	TGTGCCAGTAGTATGGGGGGTAACACCATATATTTT	CASSMGGNTIYF
NA	TRBD1	TRBJ1-1	TRBV6-5	TGTGCCAGCAGAACAGGGGGCGCGGCGAACACTGAAGCTTTCTTT	CASRTGGAANTEAFF
NA	NA	TRBJ1-3	TRBV10-2	TGCGCCAGCAGTGAGGCCTCCCGGGACACCATATATTTT	CASSEASRDTIYF
NA	NA	TRBJ2-7	TRBV5-1	TGCGCCAGCAGCTTAACTCTGAACGAGCAGTACTTC	CASSLTLNEQYF
NA	NA	TRBJ1-1	TRBV6-1	TGTGCCAGCAGTGAAAGGCAGGGTGAAGCTTTCTTT	CASSERQGEAFF
NA	TRBD2	TRBJ2-1	TRBV7-2	TGTGCCAGCAGCCATCTAGCGGGAGGGGCGCAGTTCTTC	CASSHLAGGAQFF
NA	NA	TRBJ2-3	TRBV27	TGTGCCAGCAGTTTAAACGGGAGAGCAAGATTATTT	CASSLNGRARLF
NA	NA	TRBJ1-1	TRBV6-5	TGTGCCAGCAGAGTAGACGCTGGGACACCGAGAACTTTCTTT	CASRVDAGTPRTFF
NA	TRBD2	TRBJ2-7	TRBV6-2/TRBV6-3	TGTGCCAGCAGTCTTAGCGGGACCTCCTACGAGCAGTACTTC	CASSLSGTSYEQYF
NA	NA	TRBJ1-1	TRBV5-1	TGCGCCAGCAGCCCAGGGGTCACTGAAGCTTTCTTT	CASSPGVTEAFF
NA	NA	TRBJ1-6	TRBV10-3	TGTGCAACGGGTCGGGGAGATTATAATTCACCCCTCCACTTT	CATGRGDYNSPLHF
NA	NA	TRBJ2-5	TRBV19	TGTGCCAGTACCCCTGGGGGGGAGACCCAGTACTTC	CASTPGGETQYF
few	TRBD1	TRBJ1-5	TRBV5-6	TGTGCCAGCAGCTCCGGACAGGCCCTGTATAGCAATCAGCCCCAGCATTTT	CASSSGQALYSNQPQHF
NA	NA	TRBJ1-3	TRBV5-1	TGCGCCAGCAGCTTGAATTCCGTCTCTGGAAACACCATATATTTT	CASSLNSVSGNTIYF
NA	TRBD2	TRBJ2-1	TRBV12-3/TRBV12-4	TGTGCCAGCAGAATAGCGGGAGGGCAGTTCTTC	CASRIAGGQFF
NA	TRBD1	TRBJ1-1	TRBV7-9	TGTGCCAGCAGCTGGGGGGCTACAGGGGGCACTGAAGCTTTCTTT	CASSWGATGGTEAFF
NA	NA	TRBJ1-1	TRBV19	TGTGCCAGTAGTATAGATCGGGTCGGCAGGGAGGCTGAAGCTTTCTTT	CASSIDRVGREAEAFF
NA	NA	TRBJ2-3	TRBV7-8	TGTGCCAGCAACCTTACCCCCCGCGGAACTAGCACAGATACGCAGTATTTT	CASNLTPRGTSTDTQYF
NA	TRBD1	TRBJ2-5	TRBV19	TGTGCCAGTAGTGTACGGACAGGGGCCCAAGAGACCCAGTACTTC	CASSVRTGAQETQYF
NA	NA	TRBJ1-5	TRBV30	TGTGCTTGGGGAAAACCGGGACAATACAATCAGCCCCAGCATTTT	CAWGKPGQYNQPQHF
NA	TRBD2	TRBJ2-3	TRBV5-4	TGTGCCAGCAGCTCCCCGAAGGCAGGACTAGCCACAGATACGCAGTATTTT	CASSSPKAGLATDTQYF
NA	TRBD1	TRBJ1-1	TRBV6-4	TGTGCCAGCAGTGCCACAGGGGCGAACACTGAAGCTTTCTTT	CASSATGANTEAFF
NA	NA	TRBJ1-1	TRBV19	TGTGCCAGTACCTCCCCCAACACTGAAGCTTTCTTT	CASTSPNTEAFF
NA	TRBD1	TRBJ2-7	TRBV6-5	TGTGCCAGCAGCCGGGACAGCCCCTACGAGCAGTACTTC	CASSRDSPYEQYF
once	NA	TRBJ1-6	TRBV3-1/TRBV3-2	TGTGCCAGCAGCCTTGCTGACAGGAGCTCCTATAATTCACCCCTCCACTTT	CASSLADRSSYNSPLHF
once	TRBD1	TRBJ1-1	TRBV28	TGTGCCAGCAGTCCAGGACAGGGGAACACTGAAGCTTTCTTT	CASSPGQGNTEAFF
once	NA	TRBJ1-1	TRBV5-1	TGCGCCAGCAGCTTGGGTGGGGGCGATGCTGAAGCTTTCTTT	CASSLGGGDAEAFF
NA	TRBD2	TRBJ2-1	TRBV6-4	TGTGCCAGCAGTGTTTGGCGGGAGTCCAATGAGCAGTTCTTC	CASSVWRESNEQFF
NA	NA	TRBJ1-6	TRBV24-1	TGTGCCACCAGTGATTTGACAGGGAGGGGAAATTCACCCCTCCACTTT	CATSDLTGRGNSPLHF
NA	NA	TRBJ1-1	TRBV27	TGTGCCATTTTTTCAACCGGGGTTCCCACTGAAGCTTTCTTT	CAIFSTGVPTEAFF
NA	NA	TRBJ2-7	TRBV12-3/TRBV12-4	TGTGCCAGCAGTCCCTCCTTGACTGGGCAGTACTTC	CASSPSLTGQYF
NA	TRBD1	TRBJ1-1	TRBV5-1	TGCGCCAGCAGCTCCCAGGGTACAGGGGGCGGGACTGAAGCTTTCTTT	CASSSQGTGGGTEAFF
NA	NA	TRBJ1-5	TRBV9	TGTGCCAGCAGCCCGACAGGTCTCGAAAGGGGTCAGCCCCAGCATTTT	CASSPTGLERGQPQHF
NA	NA	TRBJ1-5	TRBV12-3/TRBV12-4	TGTGCCAGCAGTATATATAGTCAGCCCCAGCATTTT	CASSIYSQPQHF
NA	TRBD1	TRBJ2-7	TRBV11-2	TGTGCCAGCAGCGGGGACAGGGCCTACGAGCAGTACTTC	CASSGDRAYEQYF
NA	NA	TRBJ2-1	TRBV7-2	TGTGCCAGCAGCTCCCGGAGGGTAGAATACAATGAGCAGTTCTTC	CASSSRRVEYNEQFF
NA	NA	TRBJ2-1	TRBV4-2	TGTGCCAGCAGCCAAGAGACCCCCGGGGGTGGGAATGAGCAGTTCTTC	CASSQETPGGGNEQFF
NA	TRBD1	TRBJ2-5	TRBV9	TGTGCCAGCAGCGTAGAAGGGACAGCCAAAGAGACCCAGTACTTC	CASSVEGTAKETQYF
NA	TRBD1	TRBJ2-1	TRBV7-3	TGTGCCAGCAGCTTAGGGGACAGGGCCCCAGGCAATGAGCAGTTCTTC	CASSLGDRAPGNEQFF
once	NA	TRBJ1-1	TRBV6-5	TGTGCCAGCACCCAAAGGGGGAGCACTGAAGCTTTCTTT	CASTQRGSTEAFF
NA	NA	TRBJ2-5	TRBV15	TGTGCCACCAGCAGAGACGTGGCCCAAGAGACCCAGTACTTC	CATSRDVAQETQYF
NA	TRBD2	TRBJ2-7	TRBV12-3/TRBV12-4	TGTGCCAGCAGTGCGGGGGGCTCCTACGAGCAGTACTTC	CASSAGGSYEQYF
once	TRBD2	TRBJ2-5	TRBV18	TGTGCCAGCTCACCAGTCTCGCTTGCGGCGGGAGCGTGGGAGACCCAGTACTTC	CASSPVSLAAGAWETQYF
few	NA	TRBJ1-2	TRBV1	TGCACCAGCAGCTACAAGAGGGTTGGAGTTAAAATCACCTTCTATGGCTACACCTTC	CTSSYKRVGVKITFYGYTF